These 15 T cell receptor beta chains were sequenced from one sample in a study of blood T cell repertoires in COVID-19. TCRdb's copy holds only in-frame clones and misses some; the assay was immunoSEQ multiplex PCR. The table lists approximately 71,000 clones, about nine tenths of them singletons, with just over 5% in the top ten. Sequencing was carried out using peripheral blood. These receptors originate from a woman under 30 with acute or convalescent COVID-19.

The V call is TRBV7-9, the J call TRBJ1-1; D is undetermined. This CDR3 has 12 residues. The V gene's germline CDR1 is SEHNR and CDR2 FQNEAQ (reference sequence). V lost 0 bases and J lost 7, with 6 bases in between. The CDR3 nucleotides read TGTGCCAGCAGCTTAGCGCGGGGTGAAGCTTTCTTT. Translating it yields CASSLARGEAFF.

This rearrangement joins TRBV5-1 to TRBJ1-1, with 11 bases aligning to TRBD1. V lost 3 bases, J lost 5 bases, and 15 bases stayed unmatched. Per the germline V gene, CDR1 is SGHRS and CDR2 is YFSETQ. There are 18 residues in the CDR3. DNA of the CDR3: TGCGCCAGCAGCTCTGCACCCGGGACAGGGGGTTCTAGGACTGAAGCTTTCTTT. Its translation is CASSSAPGTGGSRTEAFF.

V is TRBV29-1 and J is TRBJ2-7; D is ambiguous. The CDR3 runs 11 residues. Deletions cut 6 bases from V and 0 bases from J, with 6 bases between. CDR1 SQVTM and CDR2 ANQGSEA come from the germline V gene. The CDR3 is CSVLSSYEQYF. Here the CDR3 DNA reads TGCAGCGTGCTGAGCTCCTACGAGCAGTACTTC.

The V call is TRBV27, the J call TRBJ2-2; tentative D call: TRBD2 (5 bases). Trimming removed 2 bases at V and 7 bases at J, with 11 bases between. This CDR3 has 14 amino acids. Germline-derived CDR1 and CDR2 are MNHEY and SMNVEV (reference sequence). CDR3 region: CASSLIAGGGELFF. In nucleotides, the CDR3 is TGTGCCAGCAGTTTAATTGCGGGTGGCGGGGAGCTGTTTTTT.

The V call is TRBV2, the J call TRBJ1-3, with D uncertain. CDR1 is SNHLY and CDR2 is FYNNEI in the germline V gene. This CDR3 comprises 12 residues. Trimming stripped 4 bases from V and 2 bases from J, with 3 bases between. CDR3 nucleotides: TGTGCCAGCAGTGTAGCTGGAAACACCATATATTTT. Translation gives CASSVAGNTIYF.

Here the CDR3 reads CASSRDSSTEAFF. The CDR3 DNA sequence: TGTGCCAGCAGTCGGGACTCGAGCACTGAAGCTTTCTTT. The V call is TRBV6-5, the J call TRBJ1-1, with D possibly matching TRBD1 (5 bases). Looked up from germline, CDR1 is MNHEY and CDR2 is SVGAGI. The V gene lost 5 bases and the J gene lost 4 bases, with 11 bases spanning the gap. The CDR3 runs 13 residues.

This chain connects TRBV2 to TRBJ2-1, with 9 bases aligning to TRBD1. Germline CDR1 reads SNHLY; CDR2 reads FYNNEI. Trimming took 6 bases from V and 13 from J; bases not matched to a gene: 4. The CDR3 totals 11 residues. The CDR3 loop is CASSDRGDQFF. CDR3 DNA sequence: TGTGCCAGCAGCGACAGGGGGGACCAGTTCTTC.

The chain combines TRBV2 with TRBJ2-3; TRBD2 agrees at 8 bases. The germline gives CDR1 SNHLY, CDR2 FYNNEI. Trimming removed 5 bases from V and 0 bases from J; junction bases left unmatched: 1. This CDR3 has 14 amino acids. CDR3 amino acids: CASSSGGSTDTQYF. CDR3 nucleotides: TGTGCCAGCAGTTCGGGGGGGAGCACAGATACGCAGTATTTT.

This clone turned up a few times. The chain combines TRBV4-3 with TRBJ2-3, with 7 bases identical to TRBD2. CDR1 and CDR2 (germline): LGHNA, YSLEER. This CDR3 has 17 amino acids. With 3 bases clipped from V and 2 bases from J, the junction kept 11 bases outside the gene matches. CDR3 in DNA: TGCGCCAGCAGCCACTACGCCGGGACTACTAACACAGATACGCAGTATTTT. This sequence encodes CASSHYAGTTNTDTQYF.

This chain connects TRBV25-1 to TRBJ2-1, with TRBD2 matching over 8 bases. Trimming took 2 bases from V and 9 from J; bases not matched to a gene: 6. The CDR3 covers 14 residues. The germline V gene encodes CDR1 MGHDK and CDR2 SYGVNS. DNA for the CDR3: TGTGCCAGCAGTGAAAGCGGGAGTGGGACTGAGCAGTTCTTC. Translation: CASSESGSGTEQFF. The entire variable domain, with the rest obtained from reference TRBV25-1 and TRBJ2-1, is as follows: EADIYQTPRYLVIGTGKKITLECSQTMGHDKMYWYQQDPGMELHLIHYSYGVNSTEKGDLSSESTVSRIRTEHFPLTLESARPSHTSQYLCASSESGSGTEQFFGPGTRLTVL.

The chain has TRBV5-1 and TRBJ1-1; TRBD1 might be the D (6 bases). The CDR3 spans 14 residues. From germline, CDR1 is SGHRS and CDR2 YFSETQ. The V end was cut by 4 bases, the J end by 1 base, with 11 bases between. The CDR3 DNA follows: TGCGCCAGCAGCACGCAGACAGGGAACACTGAAGCTTTCTTT. Protein sequence: CASSTQTGNTEAFF.

The chain links TRBV5-1 to TRBJ2-7; D is possibly TRBD2 (6 bases). The germline V and J ends were trimmed by 4 bases and 6 bases, with 17 bases remaining between them. Germline lookup yields CDR1 SGHRS and CDR2 YFSETQ. The CDR3 is 14 residues long. The CDR3 DNA sequence: TGCGCCAGCAGCATTTACTCAGGGACTGGCGAGCAGTACTTC. Residues: CASSIYSGTGEQYF.

The chain has TRBV4-1 and TRBJ1-1, with 8 bases matching TRBD1. In germline, CDR1 is MGHRA, CDR2 YSYEKL. The CDR3 has 15 residues. J was trimmed by 1 base and V by 3 bases; bases with no gene match: 4. The CDR3 sequence is CASSQGDRTNTEAFF. The CDR3 DNA reads TGCGCCAGCAGCCAGGGGGACAGGACGAACACTGAAGCTTTCTTT.

This clone was recorded once. V gene TRBV2 combines with J gene TRBJ1-6; the D gene is possibly TRBD1 (6 bases). Germline CDR1 SNHLY, CDR2 FYNNEI. This CDR3 is 14 amino acids long. V was pared by 2 bases and J by 6 bases, with 8 bases between. CDR3 DNA: TGTGCCAGCAGTGAAACCAGGGGTAATTCACCCCTCCACTTT. Translating it yields CASSETRGNSPLHF. The full variable domain, with the rest looked up from reference TRBV2 and TRBJ1-6, is EPEVTQTPSHQVTQMGQEVILRCVPISNHLYFYWYRQILGQKVEFLVSFYNNEISEKSEIFDDQFSVERPDGSNFTLKIRSTKLEDSAMYFCASSETRGNSPLHFGNGTRLTVT.

This chain uses TRBV30 with TRBJ1-1, with TRBD1 matching over 7 bases. Germline CDR1 is GTSNPN and CDR2 is SVGIG (reference sequence). There are 14 residues in the CDR3. Trimming cost V 0 bases and J 2 bases; bases outside gene matches: 3. The DNA of the CDR3 is TGTGCCTGGAGTGTAGGGACAGCAAACACTGAAGCTTTCTTT. Amino acids: CAWSVGTANTEAFF.